These 23 T cell receptor beta chains were sequenced from one sample in a study of T-cell reconstitution after alpha-beta-depleted transplantation in children. The TCRbeta library incorporated unique molecular identifiers. Via MiXCR, TCRdb re-called the PCR reads, giving one row per CDR3 protein. There are 260,000 or so distinct CDR3 sequences in the sample; about 11% occur only once, and around 3% lies in the top ten. The sequenced sample was PBMCs from the stem cell graft donor, obtained from the stem cell graft. These receptors were obtained from a human donor who donated a stem cell graft to a child with acute lymphoblastic leukemia.

Regarding this clonotype: A much larger clone differs from this one at a single base, so this may be a read error. The CDR3 loop is CASGCDRANTEAFF. CDR3 bases: TGTGCCAGCGGGTGTGACAGGGCAAACACTGAAGCTTTCTTT. The chain carries TRBV6-2 or TRBV6-3 and TRBJ1-1; TRBD1 matches at 7 bases. Germline V gene sequence: CDR1 MNHEY, CDR2 SVGEGT. The J segment lost 2 bases and the V segment lost 8 bases, leaving 8 bases of the junction unmatched. This CDR3 is built from 14 residues.

This clonotype came up a few times. This chain connects TRBV6-2 or TRBV6-3 to TRBJ1-5; D call uncertain. The CDR3 spans 14 residues. V was clipped by 6 bases and J by 1 base, with 10 bases between them. In germline, CDR1 is MNHEY, CDR2 SVGEGT. The CDR3 nucleotides are TGTGCCAGCAGCCCCGGGGAGAGCAATCAGCCCCAGCATTTT. It translates to CASSPGESNQPQHF.

The V call is TRBV28, the J call TRBJ2-6; no definite D call. The CDR3 is 18 residues long. The germline V gene encodes CDR1 MDHEN and CDR2 SYDVKM. Trimming removed 4 bases at V and 0 bases at J, with 16 bases between. CDR3 loop: CASSSPGLPTSGANVLTF. The CDR3 DNA is TGTGCCAGCAGTTCACCGGGTCTTCCTACCTCTGGGGCCAACGTCCTGACTTTC.

This clonotype was seen many times. This chain uses TRBV12-3 or TRBV12-4 with TRBJ1-6; 7 nucleotides line up with TRBD1. V dropped 3 bases and J dropped 11; count of bases not matched to a gene: 10. The length of the CDR3 is 15 residues. The CDR3 loop is CASSLTGSVGTPLHF. DNA for the CDR3: TGTGCCAGCAGTTTGACAGGGTCGGTCGGGACACCCCTCCACTTT.

This clonotype was observed at least ten times. The CDR3 loop is CASSWLGGENNEQFF. The CDR3 DNA sequence: TGCGCCAGCAGCTGGCTAGGGGGAGAGAACAATGAGCAGTTCTTC. The chain employs TRBV5-1 and TRBJ2-1; weak D call: TRBD1 (6 bases). CDR3 length equals 15 residues. Germline assignment: CDR1 SGHRS and CDR2 YFSETQ. The germline V and J ends were trimmed by 3 bases and 5 bases, with 15 bases remaining between them. Together with reference TRBV5-1 and TRBJ2-1, the CDR3 gives the full variable domain: KAGVTQTPRYLIKTRGQQVTLSCSPISGHRSVSWYQQTPGQGLQFLFEYFSETQRNKGNFPGRFSGRQFSNSRSEMNVSTLELGDSALYLCASSWLGGENNEQFFGPGTRLTVL.

This clonotype was picked up many times. V and J are TRBV28 and TRBJ2-6; the match to TRBD1 covers 8 bases. The CDR3 spans 16 residues. V was clipped by 8 bases and J by 1 base; unmatched bases: 7. The germline gives CDR1 MDHEN, CDR2 SYDVKM. The CDR3 here is CASAGTGISGANVLTF. As DNA, the CDR3 is TGTGCCAGCGCTGGGACAGGAATTTCTGGGGCCAACGTCCTGACTTTC.

The V call is TRBV4-2, the J call TRBJ2-3, with 8 bases lining up with TRBD2. After removal of 0 bases from V and 6 bases from J, the junction contained 17 bases not matched to a gene. Germline V gene lookup returns CDR1 LGHNA and CDR2 YNFKEQ. This CDR3 is built from 19 residues. The CDR3 DNA is TGTGCCAGCAGCCAAGATGGGACCTTTGGGGAGCGGGGGCGGGATACGCAGTATTTT. It codes for CASSQDGTFGERGRDTQYF.

This clonotype was seen at least ten times. The chain joins TRBV5-1 to TRBJ2-1, with 9 nucleotides matching TRBD2. Per the germline V gene, CDR1 is SGHRS and CDR2 is YFSETQ. V was pared by 4 bases and J by 4 bases, with 9 bases of the junction left unmatched. The length of the CDR3 is 16 residues. The chain's CDR3 is CASSTSGTSLYNEQFF. The CDR3 coding sequence is TGCGCCAGCAGCACCTCCGGGACTAGCTTGTACAATGAGCAGTTCTTC. Full variable domain (missing parts from reference TRBV5-1 and TRBJ2-1): KAGVTQTPRYLIKTRGQQVTLSCSPISGHRSVSWYQQTPGQGLQFLFEYFSETQRNKGNFPGRFSGRQFSNSRSEMNVSTLELGDSALYLCASSTSGTSLYNEQFFGPGTRLTVL.

The sample holds many counts of this clonotype. The chain links TRBV5-1 to TRBJ1-2, with D perhaps TRBD1 (5 bases). The germline V and J ends were trimmed by 1 base and 2 bases, with 12 bases remaining between them. This CDR3 contains 15 residues. CDR1 is SGHRS and CDR2 is YFSETQ in the germline V gene. Here the CDR3 reads CASSLLDSVNYGYTF. CDR3 nucleotide sequence: TGCGCCAGCAGCTTGCTAGACAGCGTGAACTATGGCTACACCTTC.

In this sample, this clonotype turned up many times. The chain joins TRBV9 to TRBJ2-3; D is ambiguous. The CDR3 is made up of 14 amino acids. Germline V CDR1 and CDR2: SGDLS, YYNGEE. Trimming removed 1 base from V and 2 bases from J, with 8 bases in between. The CDR3 DNA reads as TGTGCCAGCAGCGTAATCTCGGTCACAGATACGCAGTATTTT. This codes for CASSVISVTDTQYF.

The table lists this clonotype with many counts. This chain uses TRBV10-3 with TRBJ2-3; 11 nucleotides agree with TRBD2. The CDR3 is made up of 19 amino acids. In germline, CDR1 is ENHRY, CDR2 SYGVKD. The junction had 17 bases not matched to a gene; V was cut back by 4 bases and J by 5 bases. CDR3 nucleotide sequence: TGTGCCATCAGTGCCGCTAGCGGGGGGCCCAAAGGCACGGTAGATACGCAGTATTTT. Translated: CAISAASGGPKGTVDTQYF.

There are many counts of this clonotype. This rearrangement joins TRBV7-2 to TRBJ2-7, with TRBD1 identical over 11 bases. With 5 bases clipped from V and 6 bases from J, the junction kept 12 bases outside the gene matches. The CDR3 is made up of 16 amino acids. Germline values: CDR1 SGHTA, CDR2 FQGNSA. The CDR3 DNA follows: TGTGCCAGCAGCCCAGGACAGGGGGCGGTTGGGGGCGAGCAGTACTTC. This encodes CASSPGQGAVGGEQYF.

The sample holds many counts of this clonotype. The rearrangement uses TRBV5-1 and TRBJ2-7, with TRBD1 as a possible D gene (5 bases). The germline gives CDR1 SGHRS, CDR2 YFSETQ. V gave up 0 bases and J gave up 3 bases, with 13 bases separating them. This CDR3 comprises 15 residues. CDR3 nucleotides: TGCGCCAGCAGCTTGGCAACAGGTTTGGGCTACGAGCAGTACTTC. Its protein product is CASSLATGLGYEQYF.

The rearrangement uses TRBV20-1 and TRBJ2-7; 7 positions match TRBD1. The CDR3 extends over 10 amino acids. The germline V gene encodes CDR1 DFQATT and CDR2 SNEGSKA (reference sequence). J was trimmed by 5 bases and V by 7 bases; bases with no gene match: 2. The CDR3 DNA is TGCAGTGGCACAGGGGACGAGCAGTACTTC. This sequence encodes CSGTGDEQYF.

For this clonotype: The CDR3 does not close with the conserved phenylalanine or tryptophan, likely indicating a read error. The rearrangement uses TRBV7-2 and TRBJ2-7; D unresolved. The V gene's germline CDR1 is SGHTA and CDR2 FQGNSA. Trimming took off 5 bases at V and 6 bases at J, with 17 bases between the two ends. The CDR3 contains 14 residues. The CDR3 region is CASSAAAIGREQYL. CDR3 sequence (DNA): TGTGCCAGCAGCGCCGCGGCGATTGGGCGCGAGCAGTACCTC.

The sample holds many counts of this clonotype. The chain uses TRBV25-1 and TRBJ1-4; maybe TRBD1 (5 bases). V was clipped by 4 bases and J by 8 bases, with 14 bases between them. This CDR3 is 14 amino acids long. CDR1 and CDR2 from the germline V gene are MGHDK and SYGVNS. The DNA for the CDR3 is TGTGCCAGCAGTGTCGGGAGGGGCGGGGAAAAACTGTTTTTT. Translation: CASSVGRGGEKLFF.

This clonotype was observed many times. The chain joins TRBV5-1 to TRBJ2-7; tentative D call: TRBD1 (5 bases). V gave up 1 base and J gave up 2 bases, with 10 bases separating them. Germline CDR1 and CDR2: SGHRS and YFSETQ. The CDR3 covers 14 residues. The CDR3 reads CASSLSKGAYEQYF. DNA of the CDR3: TGCGCCAGCAGCTTGAGTAAAGGGGCCTACGAGCAGTACTTC.

This clonotype has ten or more counts. The chain has TRBV7-9 and TRBJ1-1; possibly TRBD1 for D (5 bases). Trimming pared 3 bases from V and 1 base from J, leaving 12 bases between. CDR1 and CDR2 (germline): SEHNR, FQNEAQ (reference sequence). The CDR3 loop spans 15 amino acids. CDR3: CASSFPGRTNTEAFF. CDR3 nucleotide sequence: TGTGCCAGCAGCTTTCCGGGACGGACGAACACTGAAGCTTTCTTT.

This clonotype was seen at least ten times. This sequence joins TRBV27 and TRBJ1-4, with no clear D. The V end lost 5 bases, the J end lost 5 bases, and 9 bases lay between the germline ends. The CDR3 runs to 13 residues. CDR1 and CDR2 (germline): MNHEY, SMNVEV (reference sequence). CDR3 amino acids: CASSTNGNEKLFF. The CDR3 DNA reads as TGTGCCAGCAGTACTAACGGAAATGAAAAACTGTTTTTT.

This clonotype was seen at least ten times. The V and J genes are TRBV7-8 and TRBJ1-1; no reliable D call. The V end was cut by 1 base, the J end by 0 bases, with 9 bases between. CDR3 length equals 15 residues. Germline-derived CDR1 and CDR2 are SGHVS and FQNEAQ. DNA for the CDR3: TGTGCCAGCAGCTTAGAGGGAAGAATGAACACTGAAGCTTTCTTT. Protein sequence: CASSLEGRMNTEAFF.

Concerning this clonotype itself: One end of the junction fails to match germline, which may point to a read error. The V and J genes are TRBV12-3 or TRBV12-4 and TRBJ1-5; D gene uncertain. This CDR3 contains 15 residues. In DNA, the CDR3 is TGTGCCAGCGGTTTAGGGATCGTAAGCAATCAGCCCCAGCATTTT. This gives the protein CASGLGIVSNQPQHF.

There are many counts of this clonotype. The rearrangement uses TRBV20-1 and TRBJ2-1; tentative D call: TRBD2 (5 bases). V was clipped by 1 base and J by 4 bases, with 17 bases between them. CDR3 length: 16 residues. Germline V gene sequence: CDR1 DFQATT, CDR2 SNEGSKA (reference sequence). The chain's CDR3 is CSARVRGGGIYNEQFF. As DNA, the CDR3 is TGCAGTGCTAGAGTACGCGGAGGCGGAATTTACAATGAGCAGTTCTTC.

The sample holds many counts of this clonotype. V and J are TRBV5-1 and TRBJ2-2; D may be TRBD1 (5 bases). Per the germline V gene, CDR1 is SGHRS and CDR2 is YFSETQ. Trimming pared 0 bases from V and 5 bases from J, leaving 11 bases between. The CDR3 loop spans 15 amino acids. CDR3 bases: TGCGCCAGCAGCTTGGGACAGACAACAACCGGGGAGCTGTTTTTT. It specifies CASSLGQTTTGELFF. The variable domain in full, completed from reference TRBV5-1 and TRBJ2-2, reads KAGVTQTPRYLIKTRGQQVTLSCSPISGHRSVSWYQQTPGQGLQFLFEYFSETQRNKGNFPGRFSGRQFSNSRSEMNVSTLELGDSALYLCASSLGQTTTGELFFGEGSRLTVL.